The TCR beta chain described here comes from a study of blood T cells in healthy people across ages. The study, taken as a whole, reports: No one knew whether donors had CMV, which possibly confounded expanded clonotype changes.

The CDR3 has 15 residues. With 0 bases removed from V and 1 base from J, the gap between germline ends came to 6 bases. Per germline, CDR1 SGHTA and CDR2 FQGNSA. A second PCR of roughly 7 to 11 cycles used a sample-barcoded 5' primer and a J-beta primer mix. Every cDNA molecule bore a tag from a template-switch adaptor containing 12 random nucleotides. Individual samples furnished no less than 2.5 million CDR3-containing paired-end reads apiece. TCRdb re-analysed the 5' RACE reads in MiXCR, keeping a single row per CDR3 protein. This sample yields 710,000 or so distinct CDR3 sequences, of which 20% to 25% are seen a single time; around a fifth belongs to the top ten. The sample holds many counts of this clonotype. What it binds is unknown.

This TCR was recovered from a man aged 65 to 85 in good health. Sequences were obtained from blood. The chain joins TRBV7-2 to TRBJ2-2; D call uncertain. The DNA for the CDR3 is TGTGCCAGCAGCTTAGCGCGTAGGAACACCGGGGAGCTGTTTTTT. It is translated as CASSLARRNTGELFF.